This T cell receptor (beta chain) was obtained from a study of T cell changes during pregnancy in multiple sclerosis. The repertoire was sequenced with immunoSEQ multiplex PCR; TCRdb's copy has only in-frame clones and lacks some. Of tens of thousands of clones listed, about 92% are singletons. In germline, CDR1 is SGHRS, CDR2 YFSETQ. Losses at the gene ends were 6 bases for V and 4 bases for J; bases not matched to a gene: 11. The CDR3 is 16 residues long. Sample: peripheral blood, taken in the third trimester of pregnancy. This TCR derives from a female donor in good health, enrolled as a control in a pregnancy study. This rearrangement joins TRBV5-1 to TRBJ2-5; TRBD2 agrees at 11 bases. The CDR3 here is CASKLARLAGRETQYF. DNA of the CDR3: TGCGCCAGCAAACTGGCGCGACTAGCGGGGAGAGAGACCCAGTACTTC.